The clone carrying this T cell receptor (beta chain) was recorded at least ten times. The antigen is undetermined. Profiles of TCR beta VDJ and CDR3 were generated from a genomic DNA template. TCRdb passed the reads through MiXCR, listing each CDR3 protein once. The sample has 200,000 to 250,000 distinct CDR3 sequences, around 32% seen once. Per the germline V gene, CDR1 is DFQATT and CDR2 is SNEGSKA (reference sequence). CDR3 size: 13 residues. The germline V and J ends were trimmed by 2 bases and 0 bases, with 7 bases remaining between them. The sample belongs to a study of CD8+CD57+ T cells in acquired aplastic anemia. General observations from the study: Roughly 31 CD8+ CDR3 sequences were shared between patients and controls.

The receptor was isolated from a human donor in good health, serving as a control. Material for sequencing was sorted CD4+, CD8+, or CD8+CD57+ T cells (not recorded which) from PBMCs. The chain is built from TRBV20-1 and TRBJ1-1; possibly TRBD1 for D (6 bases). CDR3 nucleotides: TGCAGTGCTAGAACAGGGCTGAACACTGAAGCTTTCTTT. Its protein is CSARTGLNTEAFF.